This TCR beta chain was profiled in a study of control samples from healthy donors and cancer patients. TCRdb's copy holds only in-frame clones and misses some; the assay was immunoSEQ multiplex PCR. The data contain 150,000 to 180,000 clones, approximately 96% of them seen just once; the ten biggest clones take up approximately 5.7%. Germline CDR1 and CDR2: MNHEY and SMNVEV (reference sequence). The CDR3 is 13 residues long. Trimming at V came to 6 bases and at J to 7 bases, leaving 5 bases not matched to a gene. This clonotype was sampled from a man aged 40-49 years in good health. The V call is TRBV27, the J call TRBJ2-1; TRBD1 matches 8 bases. Specimen: blood. As DNA, the CDR3 is TGTGCCAGCAGAAGGACAGGGATGAATGAGCAGTTCTTC. It is translated as CASRRTGMNEQFF.